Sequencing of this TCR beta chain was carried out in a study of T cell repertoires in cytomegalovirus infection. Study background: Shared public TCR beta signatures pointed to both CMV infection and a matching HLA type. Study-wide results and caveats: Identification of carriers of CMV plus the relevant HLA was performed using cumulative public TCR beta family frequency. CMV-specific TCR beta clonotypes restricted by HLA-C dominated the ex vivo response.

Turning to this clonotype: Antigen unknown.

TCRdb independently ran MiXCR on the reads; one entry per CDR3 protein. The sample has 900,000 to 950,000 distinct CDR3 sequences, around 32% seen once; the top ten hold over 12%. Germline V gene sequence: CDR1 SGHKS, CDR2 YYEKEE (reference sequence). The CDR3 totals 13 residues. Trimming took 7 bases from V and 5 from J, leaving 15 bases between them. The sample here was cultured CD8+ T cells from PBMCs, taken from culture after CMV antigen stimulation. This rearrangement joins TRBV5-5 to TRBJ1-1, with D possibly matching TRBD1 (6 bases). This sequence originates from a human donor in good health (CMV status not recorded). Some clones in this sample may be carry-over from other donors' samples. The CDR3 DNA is TGTGCCAGCGTACTAGAGGGGGGGACTGAAGCTTTCTTT. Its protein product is CASVLEGGTEAFF.